This T cell receptor beta chain was sequenced in a study of human T cells and chemical hapten exposure. The CDR3 runs to 14 residues. Trimming removed 1 base from V and 5 bases from J, with 10 bases in between. Germline V gene data show CDR1 as SEHNR and CDR2 as FQNEAQ (reference sequence). Findings of the study overall: TCRs above 1 in 1000 frequency stayed constant with DPC sensitization.

This clonotype was counted at least ten times. The antigen is undetermined. Per the original methods: TCRs per sample had a median of roughly 93,000 and ranged from roughly 20,000 to 690,600. TCRdb re-derived calls from the RACE reads in MiXCR, one entry per CDR3 protein. The V and J calls follow TCRdb's processing rather than the paper's. This table holds more than 100,000 distinct CDR3 sequences, roughly 13% found once. Specified time point: pre-sensitization, week 0. Treatment given: therapeutic diphenylcyclopropenone sensitization with weekly scalp DPC. At every patch-test visit, blood was drawn before the patch test was applied.

Material: whole blood, obtained in connection with sensitization to the hapten diphenylcyclopropenone (DPC). The J gene is TRBJ2-3, the V gene TRBV7-9; either TRBD1 or TRBD2 may fit D (5 bases each). This TCR came from a woman in her late teens or twenties with alopecia areata. Some clones in this sample may be carry-over from other donors' samples. Here the CDR3 DNA reads TGTGCCAGCAGCTTAGTGGGGGAGAAAGATACGCAGTATTTT. Translation: CASSLVGEKDTQYF.